The clone carrying this TCR beta chain appeared many times. Antigen unknown. After the first PCR, alpha and beta chain libraries were processed separately. The data belong to a study of naive and memory T cell subsets. Study findings and constraints: From naive to CM, EM and EMRA, diversity decreased and Gini increased. Over 90% of naive TCR sequences appeared only once, unlike memory subsets.

The beta constant-region primer was an equimolar mix of two oligonucleotides covering TRBC1 and TRBC2. MiXCR was run by TCRdb on the UMI-ligation and nested PCR reads, yielding one entry per CDR3 protein. The sample consists of about 85,000 distinct CDR3 sequences, about an eighth of them appearing once. Germline V gene lookup returns CDR1 LGHDT and CDR2 YNNKEL (reference sequence). Trimming took 0 bases from V and 3 from J, leaving 15 bases between them. This CDR3 contains 17 residues. What was sequenced was central memory CD4+ T cells from blood. This TCR was recovered from a human donor in good health. V usage is TRBV3-1 and J usage is TRBJ2-1, with a tentative D call TRBD2 (6 bases). The CDR3 nucleotides read TGTGCCAGCAGCCAAGAGTCGGGACTTAGTAACTACAATGAGCAGTTCTTC. Translation: CASSQESGLSNYNEQFF.